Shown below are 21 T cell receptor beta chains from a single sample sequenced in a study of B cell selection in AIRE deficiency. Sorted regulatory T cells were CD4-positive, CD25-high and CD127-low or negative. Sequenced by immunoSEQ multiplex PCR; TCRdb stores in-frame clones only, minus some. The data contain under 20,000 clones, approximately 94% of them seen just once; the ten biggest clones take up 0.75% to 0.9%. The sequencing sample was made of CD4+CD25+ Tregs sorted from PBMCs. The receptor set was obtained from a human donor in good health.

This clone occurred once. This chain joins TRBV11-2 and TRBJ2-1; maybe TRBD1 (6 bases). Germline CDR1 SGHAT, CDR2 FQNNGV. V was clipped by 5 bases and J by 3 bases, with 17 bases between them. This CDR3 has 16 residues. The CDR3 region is CASSATGTRIYNEQFF. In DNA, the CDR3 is TGTGCCAGCAGCGCAACCGGGACAAGGATCTACAATGAGCAGTTCTTC.

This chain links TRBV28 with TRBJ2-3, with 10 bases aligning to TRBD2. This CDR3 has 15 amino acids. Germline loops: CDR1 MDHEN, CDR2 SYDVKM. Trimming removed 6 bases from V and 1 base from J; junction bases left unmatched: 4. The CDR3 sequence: CASRLAGIGTDTQYF. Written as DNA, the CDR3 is TGTGCCAGCAGACTAGCGGGAATAGGCACAGATACGCAGTATTTT. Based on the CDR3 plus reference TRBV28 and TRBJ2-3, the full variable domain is DVKVTQSSRYLVKRTGEKVFLECVQDMDHENMFWYRQDPGLGLRLIYFSYDVKMKEKGDIPEGYSVSREKKERFSLILESASTNQTSMYLCASRLAGIGTDTQYFGPGTRLTVL.

CDR3 DNA sequence: TGTGCCAGCAGCCGGTTGGGGATGGGGAATCAGCCCCAGCATTTT. This encodes CASSRLGMGNQPQHF. J is TRBJ1-5 and V is TRBV6-5, with no clear D. Germline CDR1 is MNHEY and CDR2 is SVGAGI. Trimming pared 6 bases from V and 4 bases from J, leaving 16 bases between. The CDR3 contains 15 residues.

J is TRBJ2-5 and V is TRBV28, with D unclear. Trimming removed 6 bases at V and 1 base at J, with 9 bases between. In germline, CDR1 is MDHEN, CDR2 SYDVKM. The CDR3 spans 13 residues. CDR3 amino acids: CASSILGQETQYF. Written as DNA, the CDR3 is TGTGCCAGCAGCATCCTAGGCCAAGAGACCCAGTACTTC.

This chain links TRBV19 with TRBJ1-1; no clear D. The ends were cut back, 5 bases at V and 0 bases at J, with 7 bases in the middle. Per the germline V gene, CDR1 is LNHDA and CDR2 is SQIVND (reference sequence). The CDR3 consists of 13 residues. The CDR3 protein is CASSSSVNTEAFF. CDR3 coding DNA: TGTGCCAGTAGTTCCTCCGTGAACACTGAAGCTTTCTTT.

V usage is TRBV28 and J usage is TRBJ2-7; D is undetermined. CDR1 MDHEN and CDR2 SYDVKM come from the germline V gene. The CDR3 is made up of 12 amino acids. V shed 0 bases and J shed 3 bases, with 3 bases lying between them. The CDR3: CASSLWDYEQYF. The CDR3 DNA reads TGTGCCAGCAGTTTATGGGACTACGAGCAGTACTTC.

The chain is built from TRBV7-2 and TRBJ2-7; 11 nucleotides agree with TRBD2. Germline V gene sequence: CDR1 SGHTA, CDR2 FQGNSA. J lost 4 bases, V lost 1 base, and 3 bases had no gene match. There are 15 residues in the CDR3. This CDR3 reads CASSLGLAGRYEQYF. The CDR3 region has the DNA TGTGCCAGCAGCTTAGGACTAGCGGGAAGGTACGAGCAGTACTTC.

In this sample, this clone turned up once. CDR3 protein: CASSLWVERELFF. The CDR3 coding sequence is TGTGCCAGTAGTCTCTGGGTCGAGAGGGAGCTGTTTTTT. The chain combines TRBV19 with TRBJ2-2; D is unclear. Per germline, CDR1 LNHDA and CDR2 SQIVND (reference sequence). The CDR3 consists of 13 residues. V was shortened by 5 bases and J by 9 bases, with 13 bases between the two germline ends.

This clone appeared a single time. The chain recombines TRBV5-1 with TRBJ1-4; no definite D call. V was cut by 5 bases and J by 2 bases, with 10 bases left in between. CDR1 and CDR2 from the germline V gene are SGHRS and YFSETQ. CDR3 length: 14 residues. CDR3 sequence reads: CASRRANTNEKLFF. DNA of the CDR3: TGCGCCAGCAGAAGGGCCAATACTAATGAAAAACTGTTTTTT.

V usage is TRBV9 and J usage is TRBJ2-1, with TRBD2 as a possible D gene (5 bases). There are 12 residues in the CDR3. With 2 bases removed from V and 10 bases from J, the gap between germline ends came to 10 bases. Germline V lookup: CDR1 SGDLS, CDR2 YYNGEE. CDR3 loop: CASSVLAGEQFF. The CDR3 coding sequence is TGTGCCAGCAGCGTGCTAGCTGGGGAGCAGTTCTTC.

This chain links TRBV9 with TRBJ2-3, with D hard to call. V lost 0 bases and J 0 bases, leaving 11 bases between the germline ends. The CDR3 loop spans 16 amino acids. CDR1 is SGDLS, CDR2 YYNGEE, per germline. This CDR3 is CASSVGLALSTDTQYF. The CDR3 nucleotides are TGTGCCAGCAGCGTAGGCTTGGCGCTTAGCACAGATACGCAGTATTTT. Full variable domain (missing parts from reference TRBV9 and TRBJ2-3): DSGVTQTPKHLITATGQRVTLRCSPRSGDLSVYWYQQSLDQGLQFLIQYYNGEERAKGNILERFSAQQFPDLHSELNLSSLELGDSALYFCASSVGLALSTDTQYFGPGTRLTVL.

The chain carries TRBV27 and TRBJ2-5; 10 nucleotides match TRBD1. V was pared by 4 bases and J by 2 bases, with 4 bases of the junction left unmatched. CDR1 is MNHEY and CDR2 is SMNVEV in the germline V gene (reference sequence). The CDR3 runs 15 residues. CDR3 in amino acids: CASSSRQGAQETQYF. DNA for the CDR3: TGTGCCAGCAGTTCCCGACAGGGGGCACAAGAGACCCAGTACTTC.

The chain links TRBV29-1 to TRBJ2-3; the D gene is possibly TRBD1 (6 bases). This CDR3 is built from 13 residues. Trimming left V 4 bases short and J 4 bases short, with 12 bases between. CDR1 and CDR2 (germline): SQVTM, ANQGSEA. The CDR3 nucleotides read TGCAGCGTTGCCAGAGGGGGTCCAGATACGCAGTATTTT. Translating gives CSVARGGPDTQYF.

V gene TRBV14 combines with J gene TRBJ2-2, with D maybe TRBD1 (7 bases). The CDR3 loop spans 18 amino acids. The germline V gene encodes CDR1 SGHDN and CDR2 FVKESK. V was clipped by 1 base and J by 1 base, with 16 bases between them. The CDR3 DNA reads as TGTGCCAGCAGCCAAGGGACCAGGGGGGCGCTGAACACCGGGGAGCTGTTTTTT. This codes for CASSQGTRGALNTGELFF.

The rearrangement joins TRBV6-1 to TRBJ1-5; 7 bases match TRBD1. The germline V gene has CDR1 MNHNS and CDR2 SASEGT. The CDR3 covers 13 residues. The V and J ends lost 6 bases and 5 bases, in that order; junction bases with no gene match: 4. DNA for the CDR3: TGTGCCAGCAGCGACAGGGTGGATCAGCCCCAGCATTTT. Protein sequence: CASSDRVDQPQHF.

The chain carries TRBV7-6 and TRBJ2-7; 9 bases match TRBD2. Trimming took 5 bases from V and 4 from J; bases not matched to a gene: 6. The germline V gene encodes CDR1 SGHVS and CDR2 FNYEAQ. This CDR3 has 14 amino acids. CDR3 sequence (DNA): TGTGCCAGCAGCCCGGCGGGAGGGCCTTACGAGCAGTACTTC. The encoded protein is CASSPAGGPYEQYF.

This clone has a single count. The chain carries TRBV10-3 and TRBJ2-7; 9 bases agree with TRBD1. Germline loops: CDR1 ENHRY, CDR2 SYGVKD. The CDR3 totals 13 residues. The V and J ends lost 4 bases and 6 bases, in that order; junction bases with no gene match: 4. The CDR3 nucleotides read TGTGCCATCAGTGCCTCGACAGGGGGCGAGCAGTACTTC. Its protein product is CAISASTGGEQYF.

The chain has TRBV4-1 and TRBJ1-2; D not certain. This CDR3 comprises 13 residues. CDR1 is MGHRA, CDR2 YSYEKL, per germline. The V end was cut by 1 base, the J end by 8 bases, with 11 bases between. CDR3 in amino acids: CASSQARFGGYTF. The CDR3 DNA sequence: TGCGCCAGCAGCCAAGCCAGATTCGGCGGCTACACCTTC.

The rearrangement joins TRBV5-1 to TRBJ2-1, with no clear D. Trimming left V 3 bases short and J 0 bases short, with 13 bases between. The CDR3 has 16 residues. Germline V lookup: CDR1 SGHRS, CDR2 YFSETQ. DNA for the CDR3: TGCGCCAGCAGCTCCAGGATCAGGAGCTCCTACAATGAGCAGTTCTTC. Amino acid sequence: CASSSRIRSSYNEQFF.

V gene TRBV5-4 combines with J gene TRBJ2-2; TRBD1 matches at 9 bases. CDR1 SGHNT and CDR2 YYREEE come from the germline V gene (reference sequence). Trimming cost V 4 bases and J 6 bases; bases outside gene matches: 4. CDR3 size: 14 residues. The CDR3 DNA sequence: TGTGCCAGCAGCGACACAGGGGGCGCCGGGGAGCTGTTTTTT. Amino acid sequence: CASSDTGGAGELFF.

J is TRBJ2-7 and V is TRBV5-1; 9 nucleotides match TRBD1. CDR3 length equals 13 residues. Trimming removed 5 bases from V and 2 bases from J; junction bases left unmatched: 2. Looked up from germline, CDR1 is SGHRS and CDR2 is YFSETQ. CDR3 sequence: CASSRQGAYEQYF. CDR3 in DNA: TGCGCCAGCAGTCGACAGGGGGCCTACGAGCAGTACTTC.